The 5 T cell receptor beta chains reported below all come from one sample, sequenced in a study of cytomegalovirus exposure and HLA in healthy donors. Primers included in the PCR were 60 Vbeta and 13 Jbeta primers. Clones were sequenced by immunoSEQ multiplex PCR, and TCRdb holds only the in-frame ones, with some missing. Of 180,000 or so clones in the sample, about three quarters were seen once. The sequenced sample consisted of PBMCs. Source of these receptors: a female donor in good health and CMV-seronegative.

The V gene is TRBV7-3, the J gene TRBJ2-5; 7 bases are a match to TRBD1. V lost 3 bases, J lost 1 base, and 2 bases stayed unmatched. Germline CDR1 is SGHTA and CDR2 is FQGTGA. The CDR3 loop spans 14 amino acids. CDR3 sequence (DNA): TGTGCCAGCAGCTTGGGACAGATCCAAGAGACCCAGTACTTC. Protein: CASSLGQIQETQYF.

V gene TRBV28 combines with J gene TRBJ2-1; a weak D match, TRBD1 (5 bases). Germline lookup yields CDR1 MDHEN and CDR2 SYDVKM. This CDR3 comprises 14 residues. CDR3 sequence reads: CLSRRGRPRNEQFF. CDR3 sequence (DNA): TGTCTCTCCCGAAGGGGCCGACCTAGAAATGAGCAGTTCTTC.

The chain combines TRBV6-5 with TRBJ1-6, with D perhaps TRBD1 (6 bases). Germline assignment: CDR1 MNHEY and CDR2 SVGAGI. CDR3 length: 13 amino acids. V lost 6 bases and J 8 bases, leaving 11 bases between the germline ends. The CDR3: CASSGGRHSPLHF. CDR3 nucleotide sequence: TGTGCCAGCAGCGGGGGGCGGCATTCACCCCTCCACTTT.

The chain is built from TRBV7-9 and TRBJ2-7; 9 positions match TRBD1. The CDR3 length is 15 residues. Per germline, CDR1 SEHNR and CDR2 FQNEAQ (reference sequence). V lost 5 bases, J lost 5 bases, and 10 bases stayed unmatched. CDR3 residues: CASSDDGTGYDEQYF. The CDR3 DNA sequence: TGTGCCAGCAGCGACGATGGGACAGGGTACGACGAGCAGTACTTC.

The chain carries TRBV29-1 and TRBJ2-1, with TRBD2 matching over 13 bases. The ends lost 8 bases at V and 15 bases at J; junction bases unmatched: 7. This CDR3 has 11 amino acids. Germline-derived CDR1 and CDR2 are SQVTM and ANQGSEA. The CDR3 coding sequence is TGCAGCTTAACTAGCGGGGGGGGCCGGTTCTTC. It specifies CSLTSGGGRFF.